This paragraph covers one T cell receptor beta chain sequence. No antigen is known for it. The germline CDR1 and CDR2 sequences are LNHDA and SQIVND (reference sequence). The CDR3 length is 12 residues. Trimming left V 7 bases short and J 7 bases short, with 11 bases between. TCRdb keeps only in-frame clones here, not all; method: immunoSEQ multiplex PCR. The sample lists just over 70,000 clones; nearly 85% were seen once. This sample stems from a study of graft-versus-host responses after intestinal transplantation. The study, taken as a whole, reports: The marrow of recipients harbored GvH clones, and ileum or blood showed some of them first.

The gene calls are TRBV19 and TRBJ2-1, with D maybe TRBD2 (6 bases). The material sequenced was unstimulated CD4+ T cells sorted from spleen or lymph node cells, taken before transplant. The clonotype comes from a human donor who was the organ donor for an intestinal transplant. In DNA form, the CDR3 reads TGTGCCAGTATGGGGGGTGATAATGAGCAGTTCTTC. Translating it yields CASMGGDNEQFF.